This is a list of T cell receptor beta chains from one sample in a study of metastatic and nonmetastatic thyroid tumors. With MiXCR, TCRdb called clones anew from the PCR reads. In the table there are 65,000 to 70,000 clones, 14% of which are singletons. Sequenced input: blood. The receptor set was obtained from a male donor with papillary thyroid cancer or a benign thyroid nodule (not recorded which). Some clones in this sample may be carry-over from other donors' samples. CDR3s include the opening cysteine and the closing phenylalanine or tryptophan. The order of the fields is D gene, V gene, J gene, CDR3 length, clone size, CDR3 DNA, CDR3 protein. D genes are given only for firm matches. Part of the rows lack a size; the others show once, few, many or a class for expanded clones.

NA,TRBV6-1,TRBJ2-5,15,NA,TGTGCCAGCAGGACTGGAGGGCCCGCTGGGGGGACCCAGTACTTC,CASRTGGPAGGTQYF
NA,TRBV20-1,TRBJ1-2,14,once,TGCAGTGCCGTAGTGAGACAGGAAGGGATGAGCTACACCTTC,CSAVVRQEGMSYTF
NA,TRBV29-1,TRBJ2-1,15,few,TGCAGCGTTGAAGTGAGAGGTAGCTCCTACAATGAGCAGTTCTTC,CSVEVRGSSYNEQFF
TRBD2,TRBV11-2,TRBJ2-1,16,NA,TGTGCCAGCAGCTTAGTGGGGGGGACTAGCGTCAATGATCAGTTCTTC,CASSLVGGTSVNDQFF
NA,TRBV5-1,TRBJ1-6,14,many,TGCGCCAGCGGCCTGACAGATTATAATTCACCCCTCCACTTT,CASGLTDYNSPLHF
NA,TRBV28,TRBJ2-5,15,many,TGTGCCAGCAGCCTCGGGGAAGCGGCCCAAGAGACCCAGTACTTC,CASSLGEAAQETQYF
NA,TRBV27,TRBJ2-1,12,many,TGTGCCAGCAGTTTTGGGTACAATGAGCAGTTCTTC,CASSFGYNEQFF
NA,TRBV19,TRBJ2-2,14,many,TGTGCCAGTAAAGAATGGCTGGCTTCCGGGGAGCTGTTTTTT,CASKEWLASGELFF
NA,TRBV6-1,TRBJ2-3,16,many,TGTGCCAGCAGTGAAGCATGGGCAGGGGCCACAGATACGCAGTATTTT,CASSEAWAGATDTQYF
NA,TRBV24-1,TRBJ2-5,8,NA,TGTGCCACCAGTACCCAGTACTTC,CATSTQYF
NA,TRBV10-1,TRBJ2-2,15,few,TGCGCCAGCAGTCCCCCCTGGGGGTACACCGTGGAGCTGTTTTTT,CASSPPWGYTVELFF
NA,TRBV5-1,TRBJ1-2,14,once,TGCGCCAGCAGCTTGCCGGCGGGCGGGTATGGCTACACCTTC,CASSLPAGGYGYTF
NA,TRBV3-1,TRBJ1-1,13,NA,TGTGCCAGCAGCCCCCGGCGGGGTACTGAAGCTTTCTTT,CASSPRRGTEAFF
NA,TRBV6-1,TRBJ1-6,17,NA,TGTGCCAGCAGTGAAAGGGGACGTCCCTTCTATAATTCACCCCTCCACTTT,CASSERGRPFYNSPLHF
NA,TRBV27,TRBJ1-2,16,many,TGTGCCAGCAGTTTATCGACGGGCCTAATGATAGGGGGCTACACCTTC,CASSLSTGLMIGGYTF
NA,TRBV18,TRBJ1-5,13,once,TGTGCCAACTCACCCGGTCTCAATCAGCCCCAGCATTTT,CANSPGLNQPQHF
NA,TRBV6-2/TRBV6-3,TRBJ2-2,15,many,TGTGCCAGCAGTTACACCAGGGTGGGCACCGGGGAGCTGTTTTTT,CASSYTRVGTGELFF
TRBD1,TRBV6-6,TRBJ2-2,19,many,TGTGCCAGAACCGGGACAGGCACCGGCCGAGGTCGAGACACCGGGGAGCTGTTTTTT,CARTGTGTGRGRDTGELFF
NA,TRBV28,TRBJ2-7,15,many,TGTGCCAGCAGTTTAAGCCAGGAGGGGTCCTACGAGCAGTACTTC,CASSLSQEGSYEQYF
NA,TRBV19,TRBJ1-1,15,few,TGTGCCAGTATTATTTCACACCGGGGCAACACTGAAGCTTTCTTT,CASIISHRGNTEAFF
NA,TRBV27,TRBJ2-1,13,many,TGTGCCAGCAGTTTCACTGGCGGATGGGAGCAGTTCTTC,CASSFTGGWEQFF
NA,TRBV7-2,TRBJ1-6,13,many,TGTGCCAGCAGCACTCAGGTCAATTCACCCCTCCACTTT,CASSTQVNSPLHF
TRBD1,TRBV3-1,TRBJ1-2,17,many,TGTGCCAGCAGCCAGGAAGTAGGGGGCGAAACCTCCTATGGCTACACCTTC,CASSQEVGGETSYGYTF
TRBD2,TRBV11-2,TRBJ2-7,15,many,TGTGCCAGCAGCCTCAGCGGGACTAGCGTCTACGAGCAGTACTTC,CASSLSGTSVYEQYF
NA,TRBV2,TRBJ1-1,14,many,TGTGCCAGCAGTGATGACTGGGGAGCCACTGAAGCTTTCTTT,CASSDDWGATEAFF
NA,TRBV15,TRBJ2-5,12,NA,TGTGCCACCAGCAGAGGTTTCGAGACCCAGTACTTC,CATSRGFETQYF
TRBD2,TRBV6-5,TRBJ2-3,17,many,TGTGCCAGCATCCCAGCGGGAGGCCCACCGTTCACAGATACGCAGTATTTT,CASIPAGGPPFTDTQYF